The entry below describes one TCR beta chain. The sample is drawn from a study of blood T cell repertoires in COVID-19. Study background: Sample material is recorded as cDNA or gDNA derived from T cells, B-cell-depleted T cells, or PBMCs.

Germline-derived CDR1 and CDR2 are SGHVS and FQNEAQ. J lost 0 bases, V lost 1 base, and 3 bases had no gene match. The length of the CDR3 is 16 residues. In the source study's methods: Nucleated cell counts were estimated from reference gene primer amplification. Assay: immunoSEQ multiplex PCR; the TCRdb copy retains only in-frame clones and omits some. V, J and clone size reflect that table, while D and trimming were determined from the DNA. This table holds roughly 340,000 clones, about 93% found once. Input material: peripheral blood. V and J are TRBV7-8 and TRBJ2-1; TRBD1 agrees at 7 bases. This clonotype originated in a woman younger than 35 who had recovered from COVID-19. The CDR3 is CASSLVAGGSYNEQFF. CDR3 DNA: TGTGCCAGCAGCTTAGTGGCAGGGGGCTCCTACAATGAGCAGTTCTTC.